This entry describes one T cell receptor beta chain. The antigen this receptor binds is unknown. One base away there is no much larger clone; base qualities are not given. Data came from an Illumina NovaSeq 6000. cDNA libraries for TCRalpha and TCRbeta were prepared by 5'RACE using constant-segment primers, with sample barcodes and unique molecular identifiers added. Trizol reagent was used to extract RNA from every sample. The libraries were amplified in two PCR steps, and the second step added a second sample barcode and Illumina TruSeq adapters. Sequencing of libraries was performed on an Illumina NovaSeq with 2 x 150 bp paired-end reads. Under the source paper's analysis protocol: Demultiplexing of reads and collapsing into UMI-guided consensus sequences were performed with migec v1.2.7. Using mixcr v2.1.11, UMI consensuses were aligned to TRA and TRB V and J templates and then assembled into clonotypes. Clonotypes were classified as expanded or contracted when called significant by both edgeR and NoisET, with noise models trained on biological replicates. For edgeR calls, a false discovery rate-adjusted p below 0.01 and a log2 fold-change threshold of 1 were applied. PCA with hierarchical clustering of max-normalized trajectories of the 1000 most abundant clonotypes was used as exploratory dynamics analysis. Separately sequenced CD4+ and CD8+ repertoires were used to assign a CD4 or CD8 phenotype to each responding clone. The public reads were quality trimmed at Q25 with fastp and then assembled into clones with MiXCR by TCRdb, keeping productive beta chains. Rows are combined by CDR3 protein, so each entry shows the most common genes and DNA. The V and J calls follow TCRdb's processing rather than the paper's. The sample table records about 250,000 distinct CDR3 sequences; approximately 15% of these occur just once. The top ten constitute less than 2.5% of the sample.

The CDR3 goes from the cysteine to the phenylalanine over 16 residues. Only the CDR3 region is kept as DNA, spanning 48 bases read in frame from base 1. According to the germline V gene, CDR1 reads SGDLS and CDR2 reads YYNGEE. V and J are truncated by 4 bases and 7 bases respectively, leaving an intervening sequence of 20 bases. Ficoll-Paque density gradient centrifugation was the method used to isolate PBMCs. This specimen belongs to a study of T-cell memory formation after mild COVID-19 (dated by TCRdb to the early 2020s). A note on the overall study: TCR sequence clusters from the two donors were largely donor specific. In a couple of donors, T-cell clones that expanded and contracted after mild COVID-19 were tracked by sequencing TCRalpha and TCRbeta repertoires over time. The cohort comprised two young, previously healthy adult volunteers, one female and one male. Results the study describes overall, beyond this receptor: Contracting CD4+ clones were located mainly in the CM and EM memory subsets, whereas CD8+ clones were found to be enriched in EMRA. SARS-CoV-2 specificity of the second-wave clones peaking on day 37 was not confirmed. From day 15 to 85, contracting clones showed balanced CD4/CD8 phenotypes, whereas a second wave of clones that expanded from day 15 to 37 leaned towards CD4+. Some responding clones were found in pre-infection memory, which suggests that pre-existing cross-reactive memory T cells took part in the SARS-CoV-2 response. Only two mild cases were covered by the study, and larger cohorts that include severe cases with pre-infection samples were considered necessary.

The sample comprised PBMCs or a T cell subset sorted from them (not recorded which). The source of this sequence is an adult woman who had mild COVID-19 (a few samples of this study predate the infection). The sample titles of this study are shuffled in the database, so cell type and time point are left out; the donor was told from shared clones. The chain couples TRBV9 to TRBJ1-4, with no reliable assignment of the D segment. The CDR3 loop reads CASSPRFTQLGEKLFF. In nucleotide form, the sequence is TGTGCCAGCAGCCCCCGTTTTACCCAACTGGGTGAAAAACTGTTTTTT.